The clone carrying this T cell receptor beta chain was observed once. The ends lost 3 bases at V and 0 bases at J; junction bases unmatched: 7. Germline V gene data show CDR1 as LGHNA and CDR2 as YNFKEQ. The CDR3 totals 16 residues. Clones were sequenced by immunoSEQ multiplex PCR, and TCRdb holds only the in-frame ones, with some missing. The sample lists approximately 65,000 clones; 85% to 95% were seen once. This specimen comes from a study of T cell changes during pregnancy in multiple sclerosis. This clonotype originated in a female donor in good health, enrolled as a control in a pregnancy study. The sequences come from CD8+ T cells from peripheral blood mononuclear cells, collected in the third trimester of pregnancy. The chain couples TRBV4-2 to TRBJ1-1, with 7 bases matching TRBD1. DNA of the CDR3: TGTGCCAGCAGCCAGCCCCTCGACAGGGTGAACACTGAAGCTTTCTTT. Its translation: CASSQPLDRVNTEAFF.